This TCR beta chain appears in the sequencing data of a study of cytomegalovirus exposure and HLA in healthy donors. Study in general: Early released data had about 80 million unique TCRs, all coming from HLA-typed donors.

Study-level results: Associated with HLA alleles at 0.05 false discovery rate in a later analysis were 16,951 TCR beta sequences. In a later analysis, most CMV-associated TCR beta chains appeared HLA-restricted. Among donors in an Asian-associated ancestry cluster, a later analysis reportedly found fewer N-insertions than the roughly 700-donor mean.

With regard to this clone: Its target is unknown.

The PCR made use of 60 Vbeta and 13 Jbeta primers. Sequenced by immunoSEQ multiplex PCR; TCRdb stores in-frame clones only, minus some. This sample has fewer than 95,000 clones, with about 66% found just once. The CDR3 has 15 residues. The V and J ends lost 5 bases and 4 bases respectively, with 19 bases between them. Germline V lookup: CDR1 GTSNPN, CDR2 SVGIG (reference sequence). V and J are TRBV30 and TRBJ2-3; TRBD2 might be the D (7 bases). This sequence originates from a woman aged 50 to 60 in good health and CMV-seropositive. Sequenced sample: PBMCs. CDR3 in DNA: TGTGCCTGGGATTCGTCGGGGCGGGGGCCAGATACGCAGTATTTT. Translated, it gives CAWDSSGRGPDTQYF.